A single sample gave rise to the 29 T cell receptor beta chains below, sequenced in a study of PD-L1 blockade in urothelial cancer. TCRdb's copy holds only in-frame clones and misses some; the assay was immunoSEQ multiplex PCR. The sample consists of nearly 35,000 clones, approximately 87% of them appearing once. The time point denotes: pretreatment peripheral blood. The source was PBMCs, collected around atezolizumab (anti-PD-L1) treatment. The receptors here all came from a man aged 60 to 75 with urothelial cancer.

The count of this clone is one. The chain carries TRBV27 and TRBJ1-2; D is ambiguous. The germline V gene has CDR1 MNHEY and CDR2 SMNVEV (reference sequence). CDR3 length: 14 residues. V was clipped by 5 bases and J by 1 base, with 11 bases between them. The CDR3 protein is CASSPRKLNYGYTF. In nucleotides, the CDR3 is TGTGCCAGCAGTCCGAGAAAACTTAACTATGGCTACACCTTC.

The CDR3 DNA follows: TGTGCCAGCAGTCCAAACCCCGACAGGGATTATGGCTACACCTTC. It yields the protein CASSPNPDRDYGYTF. V and J are TRBV28 and TRBJ1-2; 7 nucleotides match TRBD1. Trimming at V came to 5 bases and at J to 5 bases, leaving 11 bases not matched to a gene. Germline V CDR1 and CDR2: MDHEN, SYDVKM. CDR3 size: 15 residues.

This clone has only one observation. The chain couples TRBV9 to TRBJ2-7, with D possibly matching TRBD2 (5 bases). From germline, CDR1 is SGDLS and CDR2 YYNGEE. The CDR3 extends over 14 amino acids. Trimming stripped 1 base from V and 5 bases from J, with 13 bases between. This CDR3 is CASSVQLVGDEQYF. The CDR3 nucleotides are TGTGCCAGCAGCGTACAACTAGTTGGCGACGAGCAGTACTTC.

The gene calls are TRBV14 and TRBJ2-7; TRBD2 might be the D (7 bases). The germline gives CDR1 SGHDN, CDR2 FVKESK. Trimming removed 1 base from V and 8 bases from J, with 21 bases in between. The CDR3 length is 16 residues. The DNA of the CDR3 is TGTGCCAGCAGCCAAGCCTTGGGGGGGGCTAGTACCAAGCAGTACTTC. Protein sequence: CASSQALGGASTKQYF.

V and J are TRBV11-2 and TRBJ2-7, with 9 bases fitting TRBD1. The CDR3 has 15 amino acids. CDR1 and CDR2 (germline): SGHAT, FQNNGV. Trimming at V came to 6 bases and at J to 4 bases, leaving 10 bases not matched to a gene. CDR3: CASSYPGTGFYEQYF. CDR3 nucleotides: TGTGCCAGCAGTTACCCCGGGACAGGGTTTTACGAGCAGTACTTC. Based on the CDR3 plus reference TRBV11-2 and TRBJ2-7, the full variable domain is EAGVAQSPRYKIIEKRQSVAFWCNPISGHATLYWYQQILGQGPKLLIQFQNNGVVDDSQLPKDRFSAERLKGVDSTLKIQPAKLEDSAVYLCASSYPGTGFYEQYFGPGTRLTVT.

This rearrangement joins TRBV23-1 to TRBJ2-7; 7 nucleotides agree with TRBD1. TRBV23-1 is an open reading frame whose function is uncertain. After removal of 3 bases from V and 4 bases from J, the junction contained 9 bases not matched to a gene. The CDR3 loop spans 15 amino acids. The DNA for the CDR3 is TGCGCCAGCAGTCACCGACAGGGAAACGTATACGAGCAGTACTTC. This translates into CASSHRQGNVYEQYF.

J is TRBJ2-1 and V is TRBV4-2; a possible D gene is TRBD2 (6 bases). Germline V gene data show CDR1 as LGHNA and CDR2 as YNFKEQ. The CDR3 length is 14 residues. Trimming took 3 bases from V and 5 from J, leaving 11 bases between them. The CDR3 coding sequence is TGTGCCAGCAGCCAGACTAGTCGAAACAATGAGCAGTTCTTC. It encodes CASSQTSRNNEQFF.

The chain recombines TRBV7-2 with TRBJ1-3, with D perhaps matching TRBD1 (6 bases). The germline V gene encodes CDR1 SGHTA and CDR2 FQGNSA. The V and J ends lost 5 bases and 2 bases respectively, with 10 bases between them. This CDR3 region has 14 residues. The CDR3 region is CASSPDRAGNTIYF. Written as DNA, the CDR3 is TGTGCCAGCAGCCCGGACAGAGCTGGAAACACCATATATTTT.

V gene TRBV30 combines with J gene TRBJ2-3, with 9 nucleotides matching TRBD1. This CDR3 is built from 15 residues. V dropped 8 bases and J dropped 2; count of bases not matched to a gene: 11. The V gene's germline CDR1 is GTSNPN and CDR2 SVGIG (reference sequence). CDR3 protein: CAHSYRTGATDTQYF. CDR3 DNA: TGTGCCCACTCCTACCGGACAGGGGCCACAGATACGCAGTATTTT.

This clone was detected a few times. The rearrangement joins TRBV6-1 to TRBJ2-1, with D possibly TRBD1 on 6 matching bases. Between the trimmed V and J ends, which lost 8 bases and 12 bases, there was a span of 17 bases. Per germline, CDR1 MNHNS and CDR2 SASEGT. The CDR3 spans 12 residues. The CDR3 is CASGRDTYGQFF. As DNA, the CDR3 is TGTGCCAGCGGCCGGGACACTTATGGGCAGTTCTTC.

The chain uses TRBV7-9 and TRBJ2-7; TRBD2 matches 9 bases. Germline lookup yields CDR1 SEHNR and CDR2 FQNEAQ (reference sequence). The CDR3 consists of 14 residues. The trim removed 1 base at V and 6 bases at J, leaving 4 bases unmatched. CDR3 protein: CASSLGAAGGEQYF. CDR3 sequence (DNA): TGTGCCAGCAGCTTAGGTGCAGCGGGAGGCGAGCAGTACTTC.

This clone was recorded a few times. The chain joins TRBV20-1 to TRBJ2-1; tentatively, D is TRBD2 (5 bases). Germline CDR1 and CDR2: DFQATT and SNEGSKA (reference sequence). V dropped 4 bases and J dropped 6 bases, with 7 bases sitting between them. The CDR3 is made up of 11 amino acids. DNA of the CDR3: TGCAGTGCTACCACTAGCAATGAGCAGTTCTTC. It yields the protein CSATTSNEQFF.

This clone was detected once. J is TRBJ2-3 and V is TRBV28, with 8 bases matching TRBD1. V shed 5 bases and J 6 bases; nucleotides not matched to a gene: 16. The germline V gene encodes CDR1 MDHEN and CDR2 SYDVKM. This CDR3 has 17 residues. For the CDR3, the DNA is TGTGCCAGCAGTCCACCCCCGGGCAGGGGGCGCCAGGATACGCAGTATTTT. Its protein is CASSPPPGRGRQDTQYF.

The rearrangement links TRBV6-5 to TRBJ1-5; perhaps TRBD1 as D (6 bases). There are 15 residues in the CDR3. Germline CDR1 MNHEY, CDR2 SVGAGI. V was cut by 5 bases and J by 2 bases, with 13 bases left in between. CDR3 region: CASSNGQIRNQPQHF. In DNA, the CDR3 is TGTGCCAGCAGTAACGGACAGATTCGCAATCAGCCCCAGCATTTT.

The CDR3 region is CASSPPLAGLYNEQFF. As DNA, the CDR3 is TGTGCCAGCTCACCACCGCTGGCAGGACTTTACAATGAGCAGTTCTTC. The chain carries TRBV18 and TRBJ2-1; possibly TRBD2 for D (5 bases). V lost 0 bases and J lost 4, with 13 bases in between. Germline CDR1 KGHSH, CDR2 LQKENI. CDR3 size: 16 residues.

The rearrangement links TRBV30 to TRBJ2-5; tentative D call: TRBD1 (6 bases). The CDR3 totals 15 residues. Trimming removed 4 bases from V and 5 bases from J, with 20 bases in between. Germline-derived CDR1 and CDR2 are GTSNPN and SVGIG (reference sequence). The CDR3 bases are TGTGCCTGGACTTCTGACGGCAGGGGATGGGAGACCCAGTACTTC. Amino acids: CAWTSDGRGWETQYF.

The chain has TRBV7-8 and TRBJ2-2; the D gene is possibly TRBD1 (7 bases). V lost 1 base and J lost 4, with 10 bases in between. Germline-derived CDR1 and CDR2 are SGHVS and FQNEAQ. The CDR3 loop spans 15 amino acids. CDR3 region: CASSLDQGGTGELFF. The CDR3 DNA is TGTGCCAGCAGCTTAGATCAGGGGGGCACCGGGGAGCTGTTTTTT. Based on the CDR3 plus reference TRBV7-8 and TRBJ2-2, the full variable domain is GAGVSQSPRYKVAKRGQDVALRCDPISGHVSLFWYQQALGQGPEFLTYFQNEAQLDKSGLPSDRFFAERPEGSVSTLKIQRTQQEDSAVYLCASSLDQGGTGELFFGEGSRLTVL.

The chain combines TRBV7-9 with TRBJ1-2; D is possibly TRBD1 (6 bases). CDR3 length: 13 residues. Germline V gene lookup returns CDR1 SEHNR and CDR2 FQNEAQ (reference sequence). The V end lost 10 bases, the J end lost 8 bases, and 20 bases lay between the germline ends. CDR3 loop: CATGSRGRGGYTF. CDR3 DNA sequence: TGTGCCACCGGATCGAGGGGGAGGGGGGGCTACACCTTC.

The rearrangement uses TRBV29-1 and TRBJ2-5, with 9 bases that match TRBD1. With 7 bases clipped from V and 4 bases from J, the junction kept 4 bases outside the gene matches. The CDR3 has 12 residues. Germline V gene data show CDR1 as SQVTM and CDR2 as ANQGSEA. In nucleotides, the CDR3 is TGCAGCGGGTACAGGGGGCGAGAGACCCAGTACTTC. Translated: CSGYRGRETQYF.

V is TRBV30 and J is TRBJ2-5, with TRBD2 matching 13 bases. The CDR3 is made up of 15 amino acids. Germline values: CDR1 GTSNPN, CDR2 SVGIG (reference sequence). The CDR3 DNA reads TGTGCTCGGACTAGCGGGGGCCTGGGGCCGGGGACCCAGTACTTC. Translating gives CARTSGGLGPGTQYF.

V gene TRBV19 combines with J gene TRBJ2-1, with a possible D match to TRBD2 (6 bases). The CDR3 covers 16 residues. Germline CDR1 is LNHDA and CDR2 is SQIVND (reference sequence). V was trimmed by 3 bases and J by 0 bases, leaving 12 bases between them. The chain's CDR3 is CASSIRETHSYNEQFF. The CDR3 DNA is TGTGCCAGTAGTATCCGGGAGACCCACTCCTACAATGAGCAGTTCTTC.

The chain couples TRBV5-6 to TRBJ2-5; D is perhaps TRBD2 (6 bases). Trimming shortened V by 3 bases and J by 5 bases, and 8 bases separated the two germline ends. Germline assignment: CDR1 SGHDT and CDR2 YYEEEE. The CDR3 covers 12 residues. The DNA of the CDR3 is TGTGCCAGCAGCTGGGGGGTTGAGACCCAGTACTTC. Its translation is CASSWGVETQYF.

The V and J genes are TRBV19 and TRBJ2-1; D is ambiguous. This CDR3 spans 14 amino acids. Per the germline V gene, CDR1 is LNHDA and CDR2 is SQIVND (reference sequence). V shed 2 bases and J shed 0 bases, with 5 bases lying between them. The chain's CDR3 is CASSIFSSYNEQFF. CDR3 nucleotides: TGTGCCAGTAGTATATTCAGCTCCTACAATGAGCAGTTCTTC.

The chain couples TRBV5-4 to TRBJ1-2; 8 nucleotides agree with TRBD1. CDR3 length equals 15 residues. The germline V gene has CDR1 SGHNT and CDR2 YYREEE (reference sequence). With 0 bases clipped from V and 6 bases from J, the junction kept 7 bases outside the gene matches. The CDR3 loop is CASSLGTGTGDGYTF. CDR3 in DNA: TGTGCCAGCAGCTTGGGGACAGGGACTGGAGATGGCTACACCTTC.

V and J are TRBV10-3 and TRBJ2-6; possible D gene TRBD1, 6 bases. Trimming left V 7 bases short and J 0 bases short, with 13 bases between. The length of the CDR3 is 16 residues. The germline CDR1 and CDR2 sequences are ENHRY and SYGVKD. CDR3 in DNA: TGTGCCATCACGACAGGTTCTAGCTCTGGGGCCAACGTCCTGACTTTC. Encoded protein: CAITTGSSSGANVLTF.

The rearrangement links TRBV18 to TRBJ1-1; TRBD1 matches 8 bases. The CDR3 spans 18 residues. Germline V gene sequence: CDR1 KGHSH, CDR2 LQKENI. After removal of 0 bases from V and 1 base from J, the junction contained 10 bases not matched to a gene. CDR3: CASSPPVAGGARNTEAFF. CDR3 DNA sequence: TGTGCCAGCTCACCACCGGTTGCAGGGGGCGCAAGGAACACTGAAGCTTTCTTT.

The genes are TRBV2 and TRBJ2-7; the match to TRBD2 covers 7 bases. The CDR3 covers 13 residues. Germline-derived CDR1 and CDR2 are SNHLY and FYNNEI. The trim removed 3 bases at V and 4 bases at J, leaving 3 bases unmatched. CDR3 residues: CASSDAGGYEQYF. The CDR3 DNA is TGTGCCAGCAGTGATGCCGGGGGGTACGAGCAGTACTTC.

The table lists this clone with a count of one. The chain uses TRBV10-3 and TRBJ2-2, with TRBD1 matching 8 bases. Germline V CDR1 and CDR2: ENHRY, SYGVKD. CDR3 length: 12 residues. The V gene end was trimmed by 9 bases and the J gene end by 5 bases; junction bases not matched to a gene: 2. CDR3 region: CAITGGTGELFF. The DNA for the CDR3 is TGTGCCATAACAGGGGGGACCGGGGAGCTGTTTTTT.

To note about this clone: This CDR3 fails to terminate in the conserved phenylalanine or tryptophan, so it likely reflects a read error. The limits of the CDR3 on the DNA are not certain, so only TCRdb's listed CDR3 is given. This chain's CDR3 is CASSIEGDRAK. The V call is TRBV19, the J call TRBJ2-7; the table gives TRBD1 as D, unverified against the DNA. Germline assignment: CDR1 LNHDA and CDR2 SQIVND (reference sequence). The CDR3 has 11 amino acids, counting both end residues.